Each of the 9 T cell receptor beta chains below was sequenced from the same sample in a study of regulatory T cells in long-lasting Graves disease. Time point in this sample: newly diagnosed GD, antithyroid drugs for less than 3 months. PBMC-extracted RNA yielded the TCR library. Arm-PCR of CDR3 regions and iRepertoire HTBI primers were the basis on which TCR beta libraries were built. TCRdb re-derived calls from the multiplex PCR reads in MiXCR, one entry per CDR3 protein. This sample yields approximately 400,000 distinct CDR3 sequences, of which more than 13% are seen a single time; approximately 15% belongs to the top ten. The sample was also reused in another study, on T cells in Graves' hyperthyroidism and ophthalmopathy.

Material: peripheral blood mononuclear cells (PBMCs), obtained at new diagnosis, from a patient treated with antithyroid drugs. These receptors originate from a woman aged 25 to 45 with Graves disease.

In its sample, this clonotype was seen a few times. The V and J genes are TRBV12-3 or TRBV12-4 and TRBJ2-5, with 12 bases fitting TRBD2. The CDR3 spans 17 residues. V trimming: 0 bases; J trimming: 5 bases; junction bases outside the gene matches: 7. This chain's CDR3 is CASSLATSGRWEETQYF. CDR3 nucleotide sequence: TGTGCCAGCAGTTTAGCGACTAGCGGGAGATGGGAGGAGACCCAGTACTTC.

This clonotype has a handful of counts. The V gene is TRBV19, the J gene TRBJ2-2, with a weak D call TRBD2 (5 bases). V was pared by 7 bases and J by 4 bases, with 19 bases between. CDR1 and CDR2 from the germline V gene are LNHDA and SQIVND (reference sequence). CDR3 size: 16 residues. CDR3 region: CASTEGSKWFTGELFF. The CDR3 DNA reads TGTGCCAGTACCGAGGGCAGTAAATGGTTCACCGGGGAGCTGTTTTTT.

This clonotype was counted many times. The rearrangement links TRBV10-1 to TRBJ2-3; 7 bases agree with TRBD1. Germline CDR1 and CDR2: WNHNN and SYGVQD (reference sequence). This CDR3 has 14 amino acids. With V trimmed by 5 bases and J by 2 bases, 4 bases remained unmatched. The CDR3 region has the DNA TGCGCCAGCAGTCCCGGGACAGACACAGATACGCAGTATTTT. Its protein is CASSPGTDTDTQYF.

The chain is built from TRBV20-1 and TRBJ2-3; D gene uncertain. The CDR3 has 13 residues. Germline lookup yields CDR1 DFQATT and CDR2 SNEGSKA (reference sequence). V was pared by 0 bases and J by 4 bases, with 8 bases between. CDR3 residues: CSAREQQADTQYF. The CDR3 DNA follows: TGCAGTGCTAGAGAGCAGCAGGCAGATACGCAGTATTTT.

V and J are TRBV18 and TRBJ1-4; D may be TRBD1 (6 bases). Looked up from germline, CDR1 is KGHSH and CDR2 is LQKENI. Trimming left V 6 bases short and J 5 bases short, with 13 bases between. The CDR3 loop spans 14 amino acids. The CDR3 bases are TGTGCCAGCTCTCCGGGACAACCGAATGAAAAACTGTTTTTT. It codes for CASSPGQPNEKLFF. Combining the CDR3 with reference TRBV18 and TRBJ1-4 gives the whole variable domain NAGVMQNPRHLVRRRGQEARLRCSPMKGHSHVYWYRQLPEEGLKFMVYLQKENIIDESGMPKERFSAEFPKEGPSILRIQQVVRGDSAAYFCASSPGQPNEKLFFGSGTQLSVL.

This clonotype showed up many times. The chain is built from TRBV5-1 and TRBJ2-1, with D possibly being TRBD2 (6 bases). CDR3 length: 14 amino acids. V lost 4 bases to trimming and J lost 3 bases, with 11 bases between them. CDR1 SGHRS and CDR2 YFSETQ come from the germline V gene. CDR3 bases: TGCGCCAGCAGCCTTAGCGGATTCTACAATGAGCAGTTCTTC. Translated, it gives CASSLSGFYNEQFF. Drawing the rest from reference TRBV5-1 and TRBJ2-1, the complete variable domain is KAGVTQTPRYLIKTRGQQVTLSCSPISGHRSVSWYQQTPGQGLQFLFEYFSETQRNKGNFPGRFSGRQFSNSRSEMNVSTLELGDSALYLCASSLSGFYNEQFFGPGTRLTVL.

Only a few counts were recorded for this clonotype. The chain carries TRBV11-3 and TRBJ2-5, with TRBD1 matching 9 bases. Germline loops: CDR1 SGHNT, CDR2 YENEEA. The CDR3 spans 18 residues. The J segment lost 3 bases and the V segment lost 4 bases, leaving 15 bases of the junction unmatched. CDR3 region: CASSSPWGTGWVEETQYF. Written as DNA, the CDR3 is TGTGCCAGCAGCTCCCCATGGGGGACAGGGTGGGTAGAAGAGACCCAGTACTTC.

The sample holds many counts of this clonotype. This chain connects TRBV11-2 to TRBJ2-1; either TRBD1 or TRBD2 may supply D (7 bases each). This CDR3 region has 15 residues. The germline gives CDR1 SGHAT, CDR2 FQNNGV. V dropped 3 bases and J dropped 6 bases, with 15 bases sitting between them. The DNA of the CDR3 is TGTGCCAGCAGCTTGAGGAGGGAGGGGGCCAATGAGCAGTTCTTC. Encoded protein: CASSLRREGANEQFF.

In this sample, this clonotype turned up a few times. The chain combines TRBV28 with TRBJ1-2; the D gene is possibly TRBD1 (6 bases). CDR1 MDHEN and CDR2 SYDVKM come from the germline V gene. Trimming removed 3 bases from V and 0 bases from J, with 8 bases in between. The CDR3 contains 14 residues. This CDR3 is CASSFQGTNYGYTF. The CDR3 DNA follows: TGTGCCAGCAGTTTCCAGGGGACTAACTATGGCTACACCTTC.